This T cell receptor (beta chain) was sequenced in a study of beta chain features in type 1 diabetes. In germline, CDR1 is SGHRS, CDR2 YFSETQ. Trimming took 0 bases from V and 6 from J, leaving 5 bases between them. The CDR3 covers 12 residues. This clone was detected only a few times. Isolated RNA was reverse transcribed in full, so expressed TCRB transcripts were sequenced. The assay was immunoSEQ multiplex PCR, and TCRdb's table has in-frame clones only and misses some. Among 220,000 or so clones listed, around 65% were seen once. The chain joins TRBV5-1 to TRBJ2-3; the D is unclear. The receptor's source is a man aged 30-40 years in good health. Material: naive CD4+ T cells from blood. This CDR3 is CASSLEGDTQYF. CDR3 sequence (DNA): TGCGCCAGCAGCTTGGAAGGGGATACGCAGTATTTT. Filled out from reference TRBV5-1 and TRBJ2-3, the complete variable domain reads KAGVTQTPRYLIKTRGQQVTLSCSPISGHRSVSWYQQTPGQGLQFLFEYFSETQRNKGNFPGRFSGRQFSNSRSEMNVSTLELGDSALYLCASSLEGDTQYFGPGTRLTVL.